Shown below are 7 T cell receptor beta chains from a single sample sequenced in a study of OX40 agonist ivuxolimab in advanced cancers. Libraries were prepared by immunoSEQ multiplex PCR; TCRdb keeps only in-frame clonotypes and omits some of them. The sample has about 99,000 clones, roughly 95% seen once. The sequencing used CD4+ or CD8+ T cells sorted from blood, collected in a trial of the OX40 agonist ivuxolimab. The receptors were gathered from an adult with an advanced solid tumor such as melanoma, head and neck, liver or kidney cancer.

CDR3 residues: CASSFPGELFF. The CDR3 DNA reads TGTGCCAGCAGTTTCCCCGGGGAGCTGTTTTTT. This rearrangement joins TRBV28 to TRBJ2-2; D remains ambiguous. CDR1 and CDR2 from the germline V gene are MDHEN and SYDVKM. The ends were cut back, 3 bases at V and 6 bases at J, with 2 bases in the middle. This CDR3 is built from 11 residues.

CDR3 protein: CASSQDLGGRVTF. Written as DNA, the CDR3 is TGCGCCAGCAGCCAAGATTTGGGGGGGCGAGTCACCTTC. The chain has TRBV4-1 and TRBJ1-2; TRBD1 might be the D (6 bases). V was trimmed by 0 bases and J by 13 bases, leaving 15 bases between them. CDR1 and CDR2 (germline): MGHRA, YSYEKL. The CDR3 is made up of 13 amino acids.

V usage is TRBV4-1 and J usage is TRBJ2-5; TRBD2 matches at 11 bases. Germline V CDR1 and CDR2: MGHRA, YSYEKL. The CDR3 is made up of 15 amino acids. Unmatched junction bases numbered 1, after V lost 4 bases and J lost 0 bases. CDR3 in DNA: TGCGCCAGCAGCCCACTAGCGGGGGACCAAGAGACCCAGTACTTC. It encodes CASSPLAGDQETQYF.

CDR3 DNA: TGTGCCAGCAGTGCGGACAAACCCCTCCACTTT. It codes for CASSADKPLHF. V usage is TRBV7-2 and J usage is TRBJ1-6; a possible D gene is TRBD1 (5 bases). Germline V gene sequence: CDR1 SGHTA, CDR2 FQGNSA. Trimming left V 6 bases short and J 12 bases short, with 9 bases between. This CDR3 contains 11 residues.

This chain uses TRBV19 with TRBJ2-7, with a possible D match to TRBD1 (6 bases). The CDR3 runs to 15 residues. Trimming left V 5 bases short and J 4 bases short, with 18 bases between. Per germline, CDR1 LNHDA and CDR2 SQIVND (reference sequence). The CDR3 nucleotides are TGTGCCAGTAGTCCGGGGACATCGGTACAGTACGAGCAGTACTTC. It codes for CASSPGTSVQYEQYF.

Only one count was recorded for this clone. The V gene is TRBV5-1, the J gene TRBJ2-3; 13 bases map to TRBD2. CDR3 length equals 16 residues. Losses at the gene ends were 4 bases for V and 3 bases for J; bases not matched to a gene: 5. CDR1 and CDR2 (germline): SGHRS, YFSETQ. The CDR3 DNA is TGCGCCAGCAGCCGGACTAGCGGGAGATGGACAGATACGCAGTATTTT. As protein: CASSRTSGRWTDTQYF. Together with reference TRBV5-1 and TRBJ2-3, the CDR3 gives the full variable domain: KAGVTQTPRYLIKTRGQQVTLSCSPISGHRSVSWYQQTPGQGLQFLFEYFSETQRNKGNFPGRFSGRQFSNSRSEMNVSTLELGDSALYLCASSRTSGRWTDTQYFGPGTRLTVL.

J is TRBJ1-1 and V is TRBV6-5, with D hard to call. From germline, CDR1 is MNHEY and CDR2 SVGAGI. There are 14 residues in the CDR3. With 0 bases removed from V and 3 bases from J, the gap between germline ends came to 8 bases. The chain's CDR3 is CASSYSRADTEAFF. CDR3 coding DNA: TGTGCCAGCAGTTACTCCCGAGCCGACACTGAAGCTTTCTTT.